This T cell receptor (beta chain) emerged from a study of tumor and adjacent non-tumor tissue in lung cancer. The CDR3 loop spans 11 amino acids. Trimming removed 6 bases from V and 8 bases from J, with 13 bases in between. CDR1 and CDR2 from the germline V gene are SQVTM and ANQGSEA. No cell sorting was done before RNA was extracted from the tissue. The library came from three nested PCR rounds adapted from ARM-PCR protocols. TCRdb processed the multiplex PCR reads anew with MiXCR; each CDR3 protein has one entry. The sample carries 68,000 or so distinct CDR3 sequences, just under 60% recorded once. This sequence was found in a man in his fifties or sixties with non-small cell lung cancer. Source material: lung tumor tissue. The V gene is TRBV29-1, the J gene TRBJ2-5; a weak D match, TRBD1 (5 bases). The CDR3 DNA sequence: TGCAGCGTGGACAATCTTGATACCCAGTACTTC. It specifies CSVDNLDTQYF.